This T cell receptor (beta chain) was captured by sequencing in a study of human T cells and chemical hapten exposure. This clonotype was found many times. Time point here: pre-sensitization, week 0. The treatment here: therapeutic diphenylcyclopropenone sensitization with weekly scalp DPC. From the RACE reads, TCRdb called clonotypes with MiXCR, one entry per CDR3 protein. The sample gives around 300,000 distinct CDR3 sequences, 4.5% to 5.5% of which show up once; about 8.7% is in the top ten. CDR3 length: 17 amino acids. V dropped 7 bases and J dropped 0; count of bases not matched to a gene: 15. Germline values: CDR1 SGHKS, CDR2 YYEKEE (reference sequence).

The chain couples TRBV5-5 to TRBJ1-1; 7 bases map to TRBD1. The sequences come from whole blood, collected in connection with sensitization to the hapten diphenylcyclopropenone (DPC). This clonotype was sampled from a young woman with alopecia areata. Some clones in this sample may be carry-over from other donors' samples. The CDR3 coding sequence is TGTGCCAGCCCCCCTTCAGGGGGGTCTTCGCTGAACACTGAAGCTTTCTTT. Translated: CASPPSGGSSLNTEAFF.